This T cell receptor beta chain was found in a study of blood T cell repertoires in COVID-19. This CDR3 region has 15 residues. The germline V and J ends were trimmed by 0 bases and 5 bases, with 13 bases remaining between them. The germline V gene has CDR1 LGHDT and CDR2 YNNKEL (reference sequence). Profiling relied on immunoSEQ multiplex PCR, and the TCRdb table lists in-frame clones only, not all of them. The table lists more than 200,000 clones, 80% to 90% of them singletons. This clone turned up a few times. This receptor was obtained from a man in his sixties with acute or convalescent COVID-19. What was sequenced was peripheral blood. The chain has TRBV3-1 (or the pseudogene TRBV3-2) and TRBJ1-1; D may be TRBD1 (5 bases). The CDR3 loop reads CASSQDLGTGTEAFF. Written as DNA, the CDR3 is TGTGCCAGCAGCCAAGATCTTGGGACTGGAACTGAAGCTTTCTTT.